This note documents a single T cell receptor beta chain sequence. Some clones are missing from TCRdb's copy, which holds only in-frame ones; the method was immunoSEQ multiplex PCR. The table has over 85,000 clones, around nine tenths seen once. This entry comes from a study of OX40 agonist ivuxolimab in advanced cancers. In the study overall: Partial responses were achieved by three patients: one hepatocellular carcinoma, two cutaneous melanoma.

Trimming cost V 7 bases and J 0 bases, with 9 bases left between them. This CDR3 is built from 13 residues. The germline CDR1 and CDR2 sequences are SEHNR and FQNEAQ (reference sequence). The receptor's source is an adult with an advanced solid tumor such as melanoma, head and neck, liver or kidney cancer. The chain links TRBV7-9 to TRBJ2-5; D gene ambiguous. The sample here was CD4+ or CD8+ T cells sorted from blood, taken in a trial of the OX40 agonist ivuxolimab. CDR3 nucleotide sequence: TGTGCCAGCACCACGCAAAACCAAGAGACCCAGTACTTC. Amino acid sequence: CASTTQNQETQYF.